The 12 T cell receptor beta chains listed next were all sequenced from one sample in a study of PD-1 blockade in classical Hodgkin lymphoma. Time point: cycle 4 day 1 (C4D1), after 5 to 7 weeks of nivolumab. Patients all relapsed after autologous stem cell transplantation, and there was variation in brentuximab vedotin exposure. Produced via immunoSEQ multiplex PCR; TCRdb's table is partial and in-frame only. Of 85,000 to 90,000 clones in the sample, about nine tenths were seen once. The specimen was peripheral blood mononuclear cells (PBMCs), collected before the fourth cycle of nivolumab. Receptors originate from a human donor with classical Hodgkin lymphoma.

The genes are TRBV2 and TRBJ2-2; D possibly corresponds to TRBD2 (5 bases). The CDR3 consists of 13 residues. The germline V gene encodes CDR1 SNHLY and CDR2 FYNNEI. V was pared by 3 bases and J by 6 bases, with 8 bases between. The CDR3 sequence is CASSETRAGELFF. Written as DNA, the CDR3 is TGTGCCAGCAGTGAGACGAGGGCCGGGGAGCTGTTTTTT.

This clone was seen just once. The CDR3 region has the DNA TGCAGCGTTGAAGTTCGGGGGCAGGTGAACACTGAAGCTTTCTTT. Translated, it gives CSVEVRGQVNTEAFF. J is TRBJ1-1 and V is TRBV29-1; tentatively, D is TRBD1 (6 bases). Germline-derived CDR1 and CDR2 are SQVTM and ANQGSEA. The CDR3 contains 15 residues. Trimming shortened V by 1 base and J by 0 bases, and 12 bases separated the two germline ends.

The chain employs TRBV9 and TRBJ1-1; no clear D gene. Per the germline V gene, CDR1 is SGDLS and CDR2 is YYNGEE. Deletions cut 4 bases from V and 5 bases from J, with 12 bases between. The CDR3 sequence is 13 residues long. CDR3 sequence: CASSPGRWTEAFF. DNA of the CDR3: TGTGCCAGCAGCCCGGGTAGGTGGACTGAAGCTTTCTTT.

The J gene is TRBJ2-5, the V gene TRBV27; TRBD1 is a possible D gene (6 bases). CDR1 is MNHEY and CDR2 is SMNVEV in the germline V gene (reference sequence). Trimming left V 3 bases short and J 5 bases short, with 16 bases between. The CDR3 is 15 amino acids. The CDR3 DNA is TGTGCCAGCAGTTTTGCCCCCGGGACACTTGAGACCCAGTACTTC. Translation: CASSFAPGTLETQYF.

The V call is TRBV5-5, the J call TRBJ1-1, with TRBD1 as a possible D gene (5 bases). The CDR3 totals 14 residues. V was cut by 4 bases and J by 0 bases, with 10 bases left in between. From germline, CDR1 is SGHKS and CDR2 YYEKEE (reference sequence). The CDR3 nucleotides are TGTGCCAGCAGCCCCGGGGGGGTGAACACTGAAGCTTTCTTT. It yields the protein CASSPGGVNTEAFF.

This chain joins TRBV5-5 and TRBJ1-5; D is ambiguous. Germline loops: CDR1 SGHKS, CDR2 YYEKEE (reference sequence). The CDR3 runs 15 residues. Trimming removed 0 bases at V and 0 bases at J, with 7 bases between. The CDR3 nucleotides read TGTGCCAGCAGCTTGGTACACCTTAGCAATCAGCCCCAGCATTTT. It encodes CASSLVHLSNQPQHF.

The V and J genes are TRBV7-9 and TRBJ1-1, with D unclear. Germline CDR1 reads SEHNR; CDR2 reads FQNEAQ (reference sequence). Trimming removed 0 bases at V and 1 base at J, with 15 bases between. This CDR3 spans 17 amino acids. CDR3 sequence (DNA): TGTGCCAGCAGCTTAGCTCGGAGTGAAACCTGGAACACTGAAGCTTTCTTT. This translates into CASSLARSETWNTEAFF.

The CDR3 spells CASSTGPRQETQYF. CDR3 nucleotides: TGTGCCAGCAGTACAGGACCGAGACAAGAGACCCAGTACTTC. The chain couples TRBV6-5 to TRBJ2-5; D is possibly TRBD1 (5 bases). The germline gives CDR1 MNHEY, CDR2 SVGAGI. CDR3 size: 14 residues. V lost 5 bases and J 2 bases, leaving 12 bases between the germline ends.

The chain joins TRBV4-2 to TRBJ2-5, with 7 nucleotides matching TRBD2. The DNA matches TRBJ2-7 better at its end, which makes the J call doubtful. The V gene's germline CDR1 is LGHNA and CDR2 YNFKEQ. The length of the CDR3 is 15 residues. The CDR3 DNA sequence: TGTGCCAGCAGCAGCTGGTGGCGGGGGTCCTACGAGCAGTACTTC. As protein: CASSSWWRGSYEQYF.

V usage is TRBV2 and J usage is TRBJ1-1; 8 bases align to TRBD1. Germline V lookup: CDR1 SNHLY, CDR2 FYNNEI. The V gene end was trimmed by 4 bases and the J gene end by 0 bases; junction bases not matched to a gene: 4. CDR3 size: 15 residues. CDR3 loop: CASSADRVMNTEAFF. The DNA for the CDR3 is TGTGCCAGCAGTGCGGACAGGGTCATGAACACTGAAGCTTTCTTT.

The CDR3 protein is CASSLSGRDTQYF. In DNA form, the CDR3 reads TGTGCCAGCAGCTTAAGCGGAAGAGATACGCAGTATTTT. The chain couples TRBV7-2 to TRBJ2-3, with D perhaps TRBD2 (5 bases). This CDR3 is built from 13 residues. CDR1 SGHTA and CDR2 FQGNSA come from the germline V gene. V lost 2 bases and J 5 bases, leaving 8 bases between the germline ends.

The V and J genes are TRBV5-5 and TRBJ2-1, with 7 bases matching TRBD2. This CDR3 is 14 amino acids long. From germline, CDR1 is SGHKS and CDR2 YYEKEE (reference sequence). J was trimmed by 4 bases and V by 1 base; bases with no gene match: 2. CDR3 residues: CASSLYGGYNEQFF. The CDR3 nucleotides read TGTGCCAGCAGCTTGTACGGGGGGTACAATGAGCAGTTCTTC.